Shown below are 16 T cell receptor beta chains from a single sample sequenced in a study of T cells in pancreatic ductal adenocarcinoma (dated by TCRdb to about 2017). The pancreatic ductal adenocarcinoma patients who were selected had gone through surgery without receiving any neoadjuvant therapy. The library was generated by the immunoSEQ multiplex PCR assay. The immuneACCESS repertoire file appears here via TCRdb, limited to in-frame rearrangements. These files lack a portion of the clones; in checked studies, under half of the deficit traces to unresolved V genes, and the cause of the others is not known. A total of under 20,000 clones appear in this sample, about 88% of them only once. The leading ten clones occupy 0.75% to 1% of the sample. Sequenced sample: PBMCs. These TCRs come from a human donor with pancreatic ductal adenocarcinoma.

J is TRBJ2-5 and V is TRBV6-4; 9 bases agree with TRBD2. This CDR3 contains 15 residues. J was trimmed by 5 bases and V by 3 bases; bases with no gene match: 7. Looked up from germline, CDR1 is MRHNA and CDR2 is SNTAGT. CDR3 loop: CASSETRGGFETQYF. In DNA, the CDR3 is TGTGCCAGCAGTGAGACGCGGGGGGGATTTGAGACCCAGTACTTC.

V and J are TRBV5-4 and TRBJ2-5; 8 bases are a match to TRBD2. The CDR3 has 16 amino acids. The germline gives CDR1 SGHNT, CDR2 YYREEE (reference sequence). The trim removed 4 bases at V and 2 bases at J, leaving 10 bases unmatched. CDR3 region: CASSLGGLVGQETQYF. The DNA for the CDR3 is TGTGCCAGCAGCCTCGGGGGACTAGTAGGGCAAGAGACCCAGTACTTC.

The chain carries TRBV6-1 and TRBJ2-3; 12 nucleotides match TRBD2. The germline V gene has CDR1 MNHNS and CDR2 SASEGT. J lost 3 bases, V lost 6 bases, and 1 base had no gene match. CDR3 length: 14 amino acids. The CDR3 region is CASRGLAGTDTQYF. CDR3 coding DNA: TGTGCCAGCAGAGGACTAGCGGGGACAGATACGCAGTATTTT.

The chain combines TRBV28 with TRBJ1-3; D is unresolved. Germline V gives CDR1 MDHEN, CDR2 SYDVKM. The length of the CDR3 is 15 residues. V gave up 8 bases and J gave up 1 base, with 15 bases separating them. The CDR3 bases are TGTGCCAGCGGTCCAGTGGCGGAATCTGGAAACACCATATATTTT. It yields the protein CASGPVAESGNTIYF.

The chain links TRBV28 to TRBJ2-7; 7 nucleotides line up with TRBD1. Germline values: CDR1 MDHEN, CDR2 SYDVKM. CDR3 length equals 14 residues. V trimming: 4 bases; J trimming: 1 base; junction bases outside the gene matches: 4. The DNA for the CDR3 is TGTGCCAGCAGTTCCCCGGGACAGTCCTACGAGCAGTACTTC. Protein sequence: CASSSPGQSYEQYF.

This chain connects TRBV11-3 to TRBJ2-3, with D maybe TRBD1 (6 bases). Looked up from germline, CDR1 is SGHNT and CDR2 is YENEEA. The CDR3 has 15 amino acids. Deletions cut 5 bases from V and 6 bases from J, with 18 bases between. For the CDR3, the DNA is TGTGCCAGCAGCACCCGGGACACCGGCGGGGATACGCAGTATTTT. Translated: CASSTRDTGGDTQYF. The complete variable domain, with remaining parts taken from reference TRBV11-3 and TRBJ2-3, reads EAGVVQSPRYKIIEKKQPVAFWCNPISGHNTLYWYLQNLGQGPELLIRYENEEAVDDSQLPKDRFSAERLKGVDSTLKIQPAELGDSAVYLCASSTRDTGGDTQYFGPGTRLTVL.

As DNA, the CDR3 is TGTGCCAGCAGTTCGGACAGATCGAACACTGAAGCTTTCTTT. Translated, it gives CASSSDRSNTEAFF. This chain joins TRBV28 and TRBJ1-1; D possibly corresponds to TRBD1 (6 bases). Germline assignment: CDR1 MDHEN and CDR2 SYDVKM. Trimming took off 4 bases at V and 1 base at J, with 10 bases between the two ends. CDR3 size: 14 residues.

V and J are TRBV5-5 and TRBJ2-7; 9 positions match TRBD1. After removal of 4 bases from V and 6 bases from J, the junction contained 8 bases not matched to a gene. CDR3 length: 14 residues. Germline loops: CDR1 SGHKS, CDR2 YYEKEE (reference sequence). CDR3 in DNA: TGTGCCAGCAGCCTAGGGACAGGGACATCCGAGCAGTACTTC. Its translation: CASSLGTGTSEQYF. Drawing the rest from reference TRBV5-5 and TRBJ2-7, the complete variable domain is DAGVTQSPTHLIKTRGQQVTLRCSPISGHKSVSWYQQVLGQGPQFIFQYYEKEERGRGNFPDRFSARQFPNYSSELNVNALLLGDSALYLCASSLGTGTSEQYFGPGTRLTVT.

The chain combines TRBV28 with TRBJ2-3, with 9 positions matching TRBD2. V lost 2 bases to trimming and J lost 9 bases; unmatched junction nucleotides: 6. The CDR3 is 14 amino acids. Germline V CDR1 and CDR2: MDHEN, SYDVKM. CDR3 sequence (DNA): TGTGCCAGCAGTTTACATGCTAGCGGGGAAACGCAGTATTTT. Translated, it gives CASSLHASGETQYF. The variable domain in full, completed from reference TRBV28 and TRBJ2-3, reads DVKVTQSSRYLVKRTGEKVFLECVQDMDHENMFWYRQDPGLGLRLIYFSYDVKMKEKGDIPEGYSVSREKKERFSLILESASTNQTSMYLCASSLHASGETQYFGPGTRLTVL.

V is TRBV18 and J is TRBJ1-2, with 7 bases lining up with TRBD1. This CDR3 has 14 residues. J gave up 4 bases and V 3 bases, and 5 bases lay outside the gene matches. Germline assignment: CDR1 KGHSH and CDR2 LQKENI. This CDR3 reads CASSPETGRYGYTF. CDR3 in DNA: TGTGCCAGCTCACCGGAGACAGGGCGCTATGGCTACACCTTC.

V usage is TRBV27 and J usage is TRBJ1-2; D is undetermined. This CDR3 contains 14 residues. Trimming took off 2 bases at V and 4 bases at J, with 11 bases between the two ends. CDR1 is MNHEY, CDR2 SMNVEV, per germline (reference sequence). This CDR3 is CASSLTSTAYGYTF. The CDR3 DNA reads TGTGCCAGCAGTTTAACTAGCACGGCCTATGGCTACACCTTC.

This clone has just a few counts. This sequence joins TRBV27 and TRBJ2-1; D gene uncertain. Germline CDR1 reads MNHEY; CDR2 reads SMNVEV (reference sequence). CDR3 length: 12 residues. Trimming cost V 6 bases and J 6 bases, with 9 bases left between them. The CDR3 bases are TGTGCCAGCAGCTCTCGGAGCAATGAGCAGTTCTTC. Translated: CASSSRSNEQFF.

The rearrangement uses TRBV16 and TRBJ2-7; a weak D match, TRBD1 (6 bases). The germline V gene encodes CDR1 KGHSY and CDR2 FQNENV. The length of the CDR3 is 17 residues. The V end lost 0 bases, the J end lost 0 bases, and 15 bases lay between the germline ends. This chain's CDR3 is CASSQSAPWGPSYEQYF. Written as DNA, the CDR3 is TGTGCCAGCAGCCAATCAGCTCCCTGGGGGCCCTCCTACGAGCAGTACTTC. The full variable domain, rest sourced from reference TRBV16 and TRBJ2-7, is GEEVAQTPKHLVRGEGQKAKLYCAPIKGHSYVFWYQQVLKNEFKFLISFQNENVFDETGMPKERFSAKCLPNSPCSLEIQATKLEDSAVYFCASSQSAPWGPSYEQYFGPGTRLTVT.

J is TRBJ2-1 and V is TRBV27, with TRBD2 identical over 8 bases. V was clipped by 5 bases and J by 5 bases; unmatched bases: 11. The CDR3 runs to 16 residues. CDR1 is MNHEY and CDR2 is SMNVEV in the germline V gene (reference sequence). For the CDR3, the DNA is TGTGCCAGCAGTAACACCCACGGGGGGGCCGACAATGAGCAGTTCTTC. Its protein is CASSNTHGGADNEQFF.

The CDR3 reads CASSLGRDRGDEQFF. CDR3 bases: TGTGCCAGCAGCTTAGGCCGGGACAGGGGGGATGAGCAGTTCTTC. The chain uses TRBV7-9 and TRBJ2-1; 11 bases match TRBD1. Germline V gene data show CDR1 as SEHNR and CDR2 as FQNEAQ (reference sequence). The ends lost 1 base at V and 8 bases at J; junction bases unmatched: 4. This CDR3 spans 15 amino acids.

The rearrangement links TRBV5-6 to TRBJ2-5; TRBD1 matches 7 bases. This CDR3 comprises 14 residues. CDR1 SGHDT and CDR2 YYEEEE come from the germline V gene. Trimming took 4 bases from V and 5 from J; bases not matched to a gene: 8. CDR3 in amino acids: CASSEQGMGETQYF. CDR3 sequence (DNA): TGTGCCAGCAGCGAACAGGGGATGGGTGAGACCCAGTACTTC.